A selection of T cell receptor beta chains follows, all from one sample in a study of blood T cell repertoires in COVID-19. Sequenced by immunoSEQ multiplex PCR; TCRdb stores in-frame clones only, minus some. Of fewer than 250,000 clones listed, 88% are singletons. Material for sequencing was peripheral blood. The receptors were gathered from a man in his 70s with acute or convalescent COVID-19. Each CDR3 is given with its conserved first and last residue. D genes are given only for firm matches. Not all rows give a size; the values are once, few, many and, for expanded clones, a class.

.	TRBV5-1	14	TRBJ2-2	TRBD1	CASSQTGAVGELFF	TGCGCCAGCAGCCAGACAGGGGCCGTGGGGGAGCTGTTTTTT
.	TRBV2	13	TRBJ1-5	TRBD1	CASNGQGSQPQHF	TGTGCCAGCAATGGACAGGGTAGTCAGCCCCAGCATTTT
.	TRBV9	15	TRBJ1-4	.	CASSVGGADNEKLFF	TGTGCCAGCAGCGTCGGAGGGGCGGATAATGAAAAACTGTTTTTT
.	TRBV9	17	TRBJ2-6	TRBD1	CASSVLGGGSGANVLTF	TGTGCCAGCAGCGTATTAGGGGGCGGGTCTGGGGCCAACGTCCTGACTTTC
.	TRBV19	15	TRBJ1-2	TRBD1	CASRDSISINYGYTF	TGTGCCAGCCGGGACAGTATATCGATTAACTATGGCTACACCTTC
once	TRBV5-1	15	TRBJ2-2	.	CASRVGGLGPGELFF	TGCGCCAGCCGTGTAGGCGGGTTAGGTCCCGGGGAGCTGTTTTTT
.	TRBV3-1/TRBV3-2	13	TRBJ1-2	.	CASSSRGGDGYTF	TGTGCCAGCAGCTCCCGCGGGGGAGATGGCTACACCTTC
few	TRBV15	18	TRBJ2-5	TRBD2	CATSRGSSGLAGGETQYF	TGTGCCACCAGCAGAGGCTCATCGGGGCTAGCGGGGGGGGAGACCCAGTACTTC
.	TRBV7-2	16	TRBJ2-2	TRBD2	CASSYRGTSGNGELFF	TGTGCCAGCAGCTACCGGGGGACTAGCGGGAACGGGGAGCTGTTTTTT
.	TRBV27	15	TRBJ2-5	.	CASKKLQGIYETQYF	TGTGCCAGCAAGAAATTACAGGGAATCTACGAGACCCAGTACTTC
.	TRBV7-8	17	TRBJ2-3	TRBD2	CASSPRLAGEITDTQYF	TGTGCCAGCAGCCCCCGACTAGCGGGAGAAATAACAGATACGCAGTATTTT
.	TRBV5-1	14	TRBJ2-1	TRBD1	CASSTVSDREEQFF	TGCGCCAGCAGCACTGTCAGTGACAGGGAGGAGCAGTTCTTC
.	TRBV6-2/TRBV6-3	21	TRBJ1-5	TRBD1	CASSRRLRDRGRGPLNQPQHF	TGTGCCAGCAGTCGCCGACTCCGGGACAGGGGGCGGGGGCCTCTTAATCAGCCCCAGCATTTT
.	TRBV2	16	TRBJ2-1	.	CASSEIPGITYNEQFF	TGTGCCAGCAGTGAGATCCCGGGGATCACCTACAATGAGCAGTTCTTC
.	TRBV6-2/TRBV6-3	16	TRBJ2-1	TRBD2	CASSPMGAGGPGEQFF	TGTGCCAGCAGTCCCATGGGAGCGGGAGGGCCCGGTGAGCAGTTCTTC
.	TRBV6-6	16	TRBJ2-5	TRBD1	CASSYSPGQKMRAQYF	TGTGCCAGCAGTTACTCGCCGGGACAGAAGATGAGGGCCCAGTACTTC
.	TRBV9	14	TRBJ2-7	.	CASSPRTGTYEQYF	TGTGCCAGCAGCCCCCGGACGGGGACCTACGAGCAGTACTTC
.	TRBV18	12	TRBJ2-7	.	CASSPSTLEQYF	TGTGCCAGCTCACCATCCACTTTGGAGCAGTACTTC
.	TRBV27	14	TRBJ1-2	TRBD1	CASSFGQGAYGYTF	TGTGCCAGCAGCTTCGGACAGGGGGCTTATGGCTACACCTTC
.	TRBV5-1	14	TRBJ1-3	.	CASSPGGGRNTIYF	TGCGCCAGCAGCCCCGGTGGCGGAAGAAACACCATATATTTT
.	TRBV6-1	16	TRBJ2-2	TRBD1	CASSGRTGSNTGELFF	TGTGCCAGCAGTGGAAGGACAGGATCGAACACCGGGGAGCTGTTTTTT
.	TRBV27	14	TRBJ1-2	TRBD1	CASRRPGQGSTYTF	TGTGCCAGCAGACGACCGGGACAGGGATCCACCTACACCTTC
.	TRBV7-2	15	TRBJ1-1	.	CASSLESGQGRGAFF	TGTGCCAGCAGCTTAGAATCGGGGCAGGGGCGAGGGGCTTTCTTT
once	TRBV28	13	TRBJ2-2	TRBD2	CASGSPDTGELFF	TGTGCTAGCGGGAGCCCCGACACCGGGGAGCTGTTTTTT
.	TRBV11-3	14	TRBJ2-2	.	CASSLEIGAGELFF	TGTGCCAGCAGCTTAGAGATAGGGGCCGGGGAGCTGTTTTTT
.	TRBV9	16	TRBJ2-2	TRBD2	CASSVNVLADTGELFF	TGTGCCAGCAGCGTAAATGTCCTAGCGGACACCGGGGAGCTGTTTTTT
.	TRBV6-6	14	TRBJ2-3	TRBD2	CASSMLGGESPILF	TGTGCCAGCAGTATGCTTGGGGGGGAGAGCCCCATACTATTT
.	TRBV29-1	12	TRBJ2-5	.	CSVLSGEETQYF	TGCAGCGTTTTATCGGGAGAGGAGACCCAGTACTTC
.	TRBV2	13	TRBJ1-2	.	CASSEGQNYGYTF	TGTGCCAGCAGTGAAGGTCAGAACTATGGCTACACCTTC
.	TRBV2	15	TRBJ2-6	.	CASSRGLSGANVLTF	TGTGCCAGCAGTAGAGGACTCTCTGGGGCCAACGTCCTGACTTTC
.	TRBV20-1	13	TRBJ2-5	.	CSASPSGPGTQYF	TGCAGTGCTAGTCCCAGCGGTCCGGGGACCCAGTACTTC
.	TRBV6-5	14	TRBJ2-7	.	CASSSTRSSYEQYF	TGTGCCAGCAGTTCAACAAGGAGCTCCTACGAGCAGTACTTC
.	TRBV19	15	TRBJ2-1	.	CASSMGRQTYNEQFF	TGTGCCAGTAGTATGGGCAGGCAGACCTACAATGAGCAGTTCTTC
.	TRBV6-5	16	TRBJ2-3	TRBD2	CASSSTSGRWGDTQYF	TGTGCCAGCAGTTCGACTAGCGGGAGATGGGGGGATACGCAGTATTTT
once	TRBV25-1	13	TRBJ1-6	.	CASNWGGNSPLHF	TGTGCCAGCAATTGGGGGGGTAATTCACCCCTCCACTTT
.	TRBV19	16	TRBJ2-3	TRBD2	CASSISSGRGTDTQYF	TGTGCCAGTAGTATCTCTAGCGGGAGGGGTACAGATACGCAGTATTTT
.	TRBV2	14	TRBJ1-1	TRBD1	CATIHGTGRAEAFF	TGTGCCACCATTCACGGGACAGGGAGAGCAGAAGCTTTCTTT
.	TRBV28	14	TRBJ2-7	.	CASANLDSAYEQYF	TGTGCCAGCGCAAACCTGGACAGTGCCTACGAGCAGTACTTC
.	TRBV27	15	TRBJ1-1	.	CASRSGEGRNTEAFF	TGTGCCAGCAGATCGGGGGAAGGTAGGAACACTGAAGCTTTCTTT
.	TRBV3-1/TRBV3-2	14	TRBJ1-5	.	CASSPRGGSEPQHF	TGTGCCAGCAGCCCCCGAGGGGGATCGGAGCCCCAGCATTTT
.	TRBV27	15	TRBJ2-7	.	CARSGNGLDSYEQYF	TGTGCCAGGTCGGGGAATGGCCTTGATTCCTACGAGCAGTACTTC
.	TRBV30	18	TRBJ2-1	TRBD2	CAWSGTSGRSPPYNEQFF	TGTGCCTGGAGTGGGACTAGCGGGAGGTCACCCCCTTACAATGAGCAGTTCTTC
.	TRBV7-9	15	TRBJ1-1	.	CASSSPSRAGTEAFF	TGTGCCAGCAGCTCTCCGTCCCGGGCGGGCACTGAAGCTTTCTTT
.	TRBV4-2	14	TRBJ2-3	.	CASSQVSFTDTQYF	TGTGCCAGCAGCCAAGTTTCATTCACAGATACGCAGTATTTT
.	TRBV28	14	TRBJ1-1	.	CASSPIIGGTEAFF	TGTGCCAGCAGTCCCATCATAGGGGGCACTGAAGCTTTCTTT
.	TRBV7-2	15	TRBJ2-7	.	CASSLEGGGSYEQYF	TGTGCCAGCAGCCTCGAGGGAGGCGGTTCCTACGAGCAGTACTTC
.	TRBV24-1	14	TRBJ1-5	.	CATSEPGIGQPQHF	TGTGCCACCAGTGAGCCAGGGATAGGTCAGCCCCAGCATTTT